A single sample gave rise to the 23 T cell receptor beta chains below, sequenced in a study of cytomegalovirus exposure and HLA in healthy donors. Use of 60 Vbeta and 13 Jbeta primers characterized the PCR. The data were produced by immunoSEQ multiplex PCR, yet TCRdb's version contains in-frame clones alone and is incomplete. The profile shows 100,000 to 150,000 clones, around 80% of them singletons. Sequenced material: PBMCs. These receptors were obtained from a man aged 25-40 years in good health and CMV-seropositive.

This sequence joins TRBV27 and TRBJ2-2; D uncertain. The CDR3 is 16 amino acids. Trimming removed 7 bases at V and 1 base at J, with 16 bases between. The germline CDR1 and CDR2 sequences are MNHEY and SMNVEV (reference sequence). Here the CDR3 reads CASTPRRGKNTGELFF. In nucleotides, the CDR3 is TGTGCCAGCACCCCACGGCGCGGAAAGAACACCGGGGAGCTGTTTTTT.

The rearrangement joins TRBV7-6 to TRBJ2-1, with D maybe TRBD2 (6 bases). The CDR3 is made up of 16 amino acids. V lost 3 bases, J lost 0 bases, and 12 bases lay in between. CDR1 and CDR2 (germline): SGHVS, FNYEAQ. CDR3 in amino acids: CASSLYSGSSYNEQFF. The CDR3 nucleotides are TGTGCCAGCAGCTTGTATAGCGGAAGCTCCTACAATGAGCAGTTCTTC.

This clone has just a few counts. Other DNA sequences in this specimen translate into the identical CDR3. The chain is built from TRBV19 and TRBJ2-5, with 7 bases aligning to TRBD1. The CDR3 contains 15 residues. Germline V gene lookup returns CDR1 LNHDA and CDR2 SQIVND (reference sequence). Unmatched junction bases numbered 8, after V lost 5 bases and J lost 2 bases. The CDR3 sequence is CASSSIGTDQETQYF. The CDR3 DNA follows: TGTGCCAGTAGTTCAATAGGGACAGATCAAGAGACCCAGTACTTC.

This clone was recorded once. The J gene is TRBJ2-1, the V gene TRBV4-2, with D perhaps matching TRBD2 (5 bases). The germline V gene encodes CDR1 LGHNA and CDR2 YNFKEQ. V was cut by 8 bases and J by 5 bases, with 16 bases left in between. CDR3 length: 14 residues. CDR3 sequence (DNA): TGTGCCAGCCGGACGAGCCCGGGGAACAATGAGCAGTTCTTC. Residues: CASRTSPGNNEQFF.

J is TRBJ2-2 and V is TRBV11-3; 8 bases fit TRBD1. This CDR3 is built from 15 residues. J was trimmed by 7 bases and V by 5 bases; bases with no gene match: 9. Per germline, CDR1 SGHNT and CDR2 YENEEA. CDR3: CASSPRTGLGGELFF. DNA for the CDR3: TGTGCCAGCAGCCCAAGGACAGGGTTAGGCGGGGAGCTGTTTTTT.

V usage is TRBV27 and J usage is TRBJ2-1; weak D call: TRBD1 (6 bases). The CDR3 runs to 13 residues. The germline V and J ends were trimmed by 6 bases and 5 bases, with 11 bases remaining between them. Germline loops: CDR1 MNHEY, CDR2 SMNVEV (reference sequence). DNA of the CDR3: TGTGCCAGCAGCCGAGGACAGAACAATGAGCAGTTCTTC. Protein: CASSRGQNNEQFF.

This clone has more than one count but fewer than ten. The rearrangement links TRBV21-1 to TRBJ1-1. TRBV21-1 is noted as a pseudogene. The CDR3 is 12 residues long. The CDR3 sequence is CASREGNTEAFF. The CDR3 DNA follows: TGTGCCAGCAGGGAGGGGAATACTGAAGCTTTCTTT.

This chain connects TRBV13 to TRBJ1-2; a weak D match, TRBD1 (6 bases). Germline V lookup: CDR1 PRHDT, CDR2 FYEKMQ (reference sequence). V lost 4 bases and J 8 bases, leaving 14 bases between the germline ends. The CDR3 spans 13 residues. The CDR3 protein is CASSSARGRGYTF. The CDR3 coding sequence is TGTGCCAGCAGCTCCGCCAGGGGTAGGGGCTACACCTTC.

This rearrangement joins TRBV5-1 to TRBJ2-1; 11 bases are shared with TRBD2. The V segment lost 7 bases and the J segment 8 bases; nucleotides outside the gene matches: 11. The CDR3 length is 15 residues. Germline V gene data show CDR1 as SGHRS and CDR2 as YFSETQ. In DNA form, the CDR3 reads TGCGCCAGCCGGATAGCGGGAGGGCCCATCGATGAGCAGTTCTTC. This translates into CASRIAGGPIDEQFF.

The chain uses TRBV4-3 and TRBJ2-3, with D possibly being TRBD2 (5 bases). This CDR3 comprises 16 residues. The V gene lost 1 base and the J gene lost 0 bases, with 11 bases spanning the gap. The germline CDR1 and CDR2 sequences are LGHNA and YSLEER. Here the CDR3 reads CASSQGVGISTDTQYF. CDR3 DNA: TGCGCCAGCAGCCAAGGGGTCGGGATTAGCACAGATACGCAGTATTTT.

This sequence joins TRBV6-1 and TRBJ1-3; 7 bases are shared with TRBD1. Germline values: CDR1 MNHNS, CDR2 SASEGT. V was pared by 0 bases and J by 6 bases, with 5 bases of the junction left unmatched. There are 15 residues in the CDR3. The CDR3 DNA sequence: TGTGCCAGCAGTGAAGCGAGAACAGGGGTAAACACCATATATTTT. As protein: CASSEARTGVNTIYF.

The chain joins TRBV5-5 to TRBJ1-1, with D possibly matching TRBD1 (5 bases). The CDR3 sequence is 15 residues long. Germline-derived CDR1 and CDR2 are SGHKS and YYEKEE (reference sequence). The V end was cut by 4 bases, the J end by 5 bases, with 18 bases between. CDR3 loop: CASSPGPFGDTEAFF. The CDR3 DNA reads as TGTGCCAGCAGCCCAGGGCCATTCGGAGATACTGAAGCTTTCTTT.

A note on this clone: The identical CDR3 is also encoded by other nucleotide sequences in the sample. This sequence joins TRBV7-9 and TRBJ1-2, with D maybe TRBD1 (6 bases). The V gene lost 2 bases and the J gene lost 6 bases, with 10 bases spanning the gap. Germline CDR1 and CDR2: SEHNR and FQNEAQ (reference sequence). The CDR3 totals 13 residues. This CDR3 reads CASSLTGFDGYTF. CDR3 bases: TGTGCCAGCAGCTTAACAGGGTTTGATGGCTACACCTTC.

This rearrangement joins TRBV7-9 to TRBJ1-5; 8 bases line up with TRBD1. Germline CDR1 SEHNR, CDR2 FQNEAQ (reference sequence). The CDR3 totals 18 residues. V was clipped by 0 bases and J by 5 bases; unmatched bases: 12. The DNA for the CDR3 is TGTGCCAGCAGCTTAGCGCCCCCAGGGGGCCCTCCCTATCAGCCCCAGCATTTT. Protein sequence: CASSLAPPGGPPYQPQHF.

This chain uses TRBV10-1 with TRBJ2-2; 8 bases agree with TRBD1. V shed 8 bases, J shed 2 bases, and the junction held 4 bases outside the gene matches. This CDR3 comprises 14 residues. Looked up from germline, CDR1 is WNHNN and CDR2 is SYGVQD (reference sequence). In DNA, the CDR3 is TGCGCCAGCCCGGACAGGGACAACACCGGGGAGCTGTTTTTT. This translates into CASPDRDNTGELFF.

The rearrangement uses TRBV13 and TRBJ1-2, with a weak D call TRBD1 (5 bases). The V and J ends lost 1 base and 3 bases respectively, with 12 bases between them. CDR3 length equals 15 residues. CDR1 PRHDT and CDR2 FYEKMQ come from the germline V gene (reference sequence). Here the CDR3 DNA reads TGTGCCAGCAGCTTAGTACGGGGGGGAGACTATGGCTACACCTTC. Translated: CASSLVRGGDYGYTF.

V and J are TRBV4-1 and TRBJ2-1; 8 nucleotides line up with TRBD2. Per the germline V gene, CDR1 is MGHRA and CDR2 is YSYEKL. This CDR3 has 16 amino acids. J was trimmed by 8 bases and V by 4 bases; bases with no gene match: 13. For the CDR3, the DNA is TGCGCCAGCAGCCCGTACTATAGCGGGGAGATCGATGAGCAGTTCTTC. Protein sequence: CASSPYYSGEIDEQFF.

The rearrangement joins TRBV5-6 to TRBJ2-7; D is perhaps TRBD2 (6 bases). Germline V gene data show CDR1 as SGHDT and CDR2 as YYEEEE. The V end was cut by 1 base, the J end by 6 bases, with 14 bases between. This CDR3 region has 14 residues. Here the CDR3 DNA reads TGTGCCAGCAGCTTGCGGCGGGGTAATGGCGAGCAGTACTTC. As protein: CASSLRRGNGEQYF.

In this sample, this clone turned up a few times. The rearrangement uses TRBV27 and TRBJ2-5; 8 bases map to TRBD1. There are 16 residues in the CDR3. J was trimmed by 5 bases and V by 5 bases; bases with no gene match: 13. The V gene's germline CDR1 is MNHEY and CDR2 SMNVEV (reference sequence). The CDR3 protein is CASSVKNNRDRETQYF. CDR3 coding DNA: TGTGCCAGCAGTGTAAAAAATAACCGGGACAGGGAGACCCAGTACTTC.

This chain links TRBV4-3 with TRBJ2-5; 8 bases are shared with TRBD2. Germline V gene sequence: CDR1 LGHNA, CDR2 YSLEER. This CDR3 has 15 amino acids. With V trimmed by 2 bases and J by 3 bases, 5 bases remained unmatched. The CDR3 coding sequence is TGCGCCAGCAGCCAAAGATCCGGGGGGGAAGAGACCCAGTACTTC. Protein sequence: CASSQRSGGEETQYF.

This sequence joins TRBV28 and TRBJ1-6; maybe TRBD1 (5 bases). Germline-derived CDR1 and CDR2 are MDHEN and SYDVKM. Trimming took 4 bases from V and 13 from J, leaving 23 bases between them. The CDR3 sequence is 16 residues long. This CDR3 reads CASSSPSGTDLSPLHF. The CDR3 region has the DNA TGTGCCAGCAGTTCCCCCTCTGGGACTGACCTTTCTCCCCTCCACTTT.

The V and J genes are TRBV7-9 and TRBJ2-5, with 7 bases that match TRBD1. CDR1 is SEHNR and CDR2 is FQNEAQ in the germline V gene (reference sequence). The CDR3 contains 14 residues. V lost 5 bases and J lost 4; bases outside the gene matches: 7. CDR3 protein: CASSQTQGPETQYF. DNA of the CDR3: TGTGCCAGCAGCCAAACACAGGGGCCAGAGACCCAGTACTTC.

This chain joins TRBV4-2 and TRBJ2-4; unclear D gene. V lost 1 base and J 0 bases, leaving 10 bases between the germline ends. CDR3 length equals 16 residues. Germline lookup yields CDR1 LGHNA and CDR2 YNFKEQ. The CDR3 reads CASSQGTTLAKNIQYF. The CDR3 DNA follows: TGTGCCAGCAGCCAAGGTACAACCCTAGCCAAAAACATTCAGTACTTC.